This T cell receptor (beta chain) was retrieved from a study of CD8 T cells in ankylosing spondylitis. This CDR3 region has 13 residues. V lost 7 bases to trimming and J lost 4 bases, with 13 bases between them. The germline V gene has CDR1 MNHNS and CDR2 SASEGT. This clonotype was counted at least ten times. No antigen is known for it. By quantitative 5'-RACE with molecular barcodes, the TCR beta libraries were made. TCRdb reprocessed the 5' RACE reads via MiXCR and lists one record per CDR3 protein. The sample yields about 240,000 distinct CDR3 sequences, approximately 8.4% seen once. The study, taken as a whole, reports: In synovial fluid and blood from reactive arthritis, some motif variants were previously reported. Clones linked to disease were reported to show significant enrichment in matched ankylosing spondylitis synovial fluid.

Sequenced material: blood, either unsorted or a sorted T cell fraction (not recorded which). This clonotype was sampled from a female donor with ankylosing spondylitis or in good health (not recorded which). This rearrangement joins TRBV6-1 to TRBJ1-2; D may be TRBD1 (5 bases). CDR3 DNA: TGTGCCAGCACTCCAGGGTATAGCTATGGCTACACCTTC. Residues: CASTPGYSYGYTF.